A single sample is the source of the 2 T cell receptor beta chains below, sequenced in a study of T cell changes during pregnancy in multiple sclerosis. The table came from immunoSEQ multiplex PCR; TCRdb's copy has only in-frame clones and leaves some out. This sample has tens of thousands of clones, with 93% found just once. The sample here was CD4+ T cells from peripheral blood mononuclear cells, taken in the second trimester of pregnancy. The receptors stem from a female donor with multiple sclerosis, enrolled in a pregnancy study.

The rearrangement links TRBV28 to TRBJ2-3, with D hard to call. CDR3 length: 15 amino acids. Looked up from germline, CDR1 is MDHEN and CDR2 is SYDVKM. Trimming cost V 3 bases and J 4 bases, with 14 bases left between them. CDR3 nucleotide sequence: TGTGCCAGCAGTTTTTACCGGCCCGGGTCAGATACGCAGTATTTT. Amino acid sequence: CASSFYRPGSDTQYF.

This clone was seen just once. The rearrangement joins TRBV5-4 to TRBJ2-7; the match to TRBD2 covers 7 bases. This CDR3 is 14 amino acids long. Germline trimming cut 4 bases from V and 3 bases from J; bases unmatched to any gene: 7. Germline assignment: CDR1 SGHNT and CDR2 YYREEE (reference sequence). CDR3 bases: TGTGCCAGCAGCCTCGGGTGGACTAGCTACGAGCAGTACTTC. Its protein is CASSLGWTSYEQYF. The whole variable domain, remainder taken from reference TRBV5-4 and TRBJ2-7, is ETGVTQSPTHLIKTRGQQVTLRCSSQSGHNTVSWYQQALGQGPQFIFQYYREEENGRGNFPPRFSGLQFPNYSSELNVNALELDDSALYLCASSLGWTSYEQYFGPGTRLTVT.